Listed below are T cell receptor beta chains from one sample, sequenced in a study of control samples from healthy donors and cancer patients. Assay: immunoSEQ multiplex PCR; the TCRdb copy retains only in-frame clones and omits some. The sample holds around 230,000 clones, 90% to 95% seen once. Sequencing was performed on blood. Receptor source: a man between 45 and 60 years old in good health. CDR3s include the opening cysteine and the closing phenylalanine or tryptophan. D genes are given only for firm matches. Expanded clones get a size class; other rows say once, few or many, or leave the size out.

d_call j_call clone_size v_call cdr3_nt cdr3_aa
- TRBJ1-2 - TRBV5-6 TGTGCCAGCAGCCCCCCTGGGGCCGCTAACTATGGCTACACCTTC CASSPPGAANYGYTF
- TRBJ1-2 - TRBV6-1 TGTGCCAGCAGTGTAGCCGAAATGGGCTACACCTTC CASSVAEMGYTF
- TRBJ1-3 - TRBV6-5 TGTGCCAGCGGAAGCGGCCTGGGAGGAAACACCATATATTTT CASGSGLGGNTIYF
- TRBJ2-7 - TRBV9 TGTGCCAGCAGCGTAATAGTAGGGGACGAGCAGTACTTC CASSVIVGDEQYF
- TRBJ1-1 - TRBV6-2/TRBV6-3 TGTGCCAGCAGTCCCCTCCGGGGGACAAAAGGGGCCGGGGCTGCGGCTGAAGCTTTCTTT CASSPLRGTKGAGAAAEAFF
- TRBJ2-5 - TRBV24-1 TGTGCCACCAGTGATTCCCGGACTATCCTCCAAGAGACCCAGTACTTC CATSDSRTILQETQYF
- TRBJ1-2 once TRBV30 TGTGCCTGGAACTCGGAGGGGGGGCGGGATGGCTACACCTTC CAWNSEGGRDGYTF
TRBD2 TRBJ2-5 - TRBV28 TGTGCCACCCGGGGGGGGGAGACCCAGTACTTC CATRGGETQYF
- TRBJ1-1 - TRBV10-1 TGCGCCAGCAGGACGGACGCGAACACTGAAGCTTTCTTT CASRTDANTEAFF
TRBD1 TRBJ1-5 - TRBV7-9 TGTGCCAGCAGCTTAGCAGGGGGCAGTTTTGGACCCCAGCATTTT CASSLAGGSFGPQHF
TRBD1 TRBJ1-5 - TRBV30 TGTGCCGGATCAGGGGGTTCGTATAGCAATCAGCCCCAGCATTTT CAGSGGSYSNQPQHF
TRBD1 TRBJ1-5 - TRBV19 TGTGCCAGTAGTATACAACAGGGGGCGAATCAGCCCCAGCATTTT CASSIQQGANQPQHF
- TRBJ2-7 - TRBV6-6 TGTGCCAGCAGTCCGCGGGCGGTGGAGTACGAGCAGTACTTC CASSPRAVEYEQYF
TRBD1 TRBJ2-2 - TRBV27 TGTGCCAGCCAGGGGGAGTGGACCGGGGAGCTGTTTTTT CASQGEWTGELFF
- TRBJ1-1 once TRBV3-1/TRBV3-2 TGTGCCAGCAGCTTCGGGACTGAAGCTTTCTTT CASSFGTEAFF
- TRBJ1-2 - TRBV28 TGTGCCAGCAGTTCCGACCTAACTAACTATGGCTACACCTTC CASSSDLTNYGYTF
- TRBJ2-1 - TRBV6-4 TGTGCCAGCAGTGACTCCGAGTCCGGTGAGCAGTTCTTC CASSDSESGEQFF
- TRBJ2-6 - TRBV2 TGTGCCAGCACTTGGGACGGACACTCTGGGGCCAACGTCCTGACTTTC CASTWDGHSGANVLTF
TRBD1 TRBJ2-2 - TRBV5-1 TGCGCCAGCAGCCTAAAGGGACAGGGGGCAGTGAACACCGGGGAGCTGTTTTTT CASSLKGQGAVNTGELFF
- TRBJ1-5 - TRBV6-2/TRBV6-3 TGTGCCAGCAGTTACTCTCCGGGGAGAAATCAGCCCCAGCATTTT CASSYSPGRNQPQHF
- TRBJ2-7 - TRBV5-6 TGTGCCAGCAGCTCTCGGATTTCCGAGCAGTACTTC CASSSRISEQYF
- TRBJ2-5 - TRBV14 TGTGCCAGCAGCCAAGGTGCGGCGACCCAGTACTTC CASSQGAATQYF
TRBD1 TRBJ2-1 - TRBV6-2/TRBV6-3 TGTGCCAGCAGTTATGCGCTTGGGACAGCCTACAATGAGCAGTTCTTC CASSYALGTAYNEQFF
TRBD2 TRBJ2-5 - TRBV6-1 TGTGCCAGCAGTAAAGCGGGGGAAGAGACCCAGTACTTC CASSKAGEETQYF
- TRBJ2-5 - TRBV9 TGTGCCAGCACCGTTAGCCTGGGATCCCAAGAGACCCAGTACTTC CASTVSLGSQETQYF
- TRBJ1-5 - TRBV6-1 TGTGCCAGCAGTGAGTCAGGAGTCTGGTATCAGCCCCAGCATTTT CASSESGVWYQPQHF
TRBD1 TRBJ1-4 - TRBV6-6 TGTGCCAGCAGTTATCCCGTGACAGGGAGTGAAAAACTGTTTTTT CASSYPVTGSEKLFF
- TRBJ1-2 - TRBV6-5 TGTGCCAGCAGTCGCTCCGGGCCTCTTGGCGGCTACACCTTC CASSRSGPLGGYTF
- TRBJ1-1 - TRBV5-1 TGCGCCAGCAGCCCTCAAGGCGTCGTCGGTGAAGCTTTCTTT CASSPQGVVGEAFF
- TRBJ1-2 - TRBV6-5 TGTGCCAGCATTCGAGGGTTCTCTAACTATGGCTACACCTTC CASIRGFSNYGYTF
TRBD1 TRBJ1-5 - TRBV19 TGTGCCAGTAGTACGTACAGGGGGCCGGGGCAGCCCCAGCATTTT CASSTYRGPGQPQHF
- TRBJ2-5 - TRBV6-5 TGTGCCACCGCGTTAAGGGGCCTACAAGAGACCCAGTACTTC CATALRGLQETQYF
- TRBJ2-1 - TRBV15 TGTGCCACCAGCAGCCCGCGCGGGGCCCTGAATGAGCAGTTCTTC CATSSPRGALNEQFF
TRBD1 TRBJ2-7 - TRBV7-9 TGTGCCAGCAGCTTAGCCCGGGACAGGGGTTACGAGCAGTACTTC CASSLARDRGYEQYF
TRBD1 TRBJ2-2 - TRBV30 TGTGCCTGGAGTGTACCCGGGACAGGGAACACCGGGGAGCTGTTTTTT CAWSVPGTGNTGELFF
- TRBJ1-2 - TRBV27 TGTGCCAGCAGTTTATCCCCAGTCACTAACTATGGCTACACCTTC CASSLSPVTNYGYTF